The present TCR beta chain was sequenced within a study of preoperative IRX-2 immunotherapy in early breast cancer (dated by TCRdb to about 2019). Cut back by 8 bases and 7 bases, the V and J ends lie 9 bases apart. Inclusive of the bounding cysteine and phenylalanine, the CDR3 is 12 residues long. Of all the DNA, just the CDR3 is kept, 36 bases in frame from base 1. CDR1 and CDR2, per the germline V gene, are MNHGY and SAAAGT. As for this clone: Its antigen is unknown. Per-base quality was not reported, and no clone a single base away is much larger than it.

The sample's treatment or condition label is to be understood as: preoperative locoregional IRX-2 cytokine immunotherapy. The samples were obtained from a phase Ib study that tested preoperative, locoregional IRX-2 cytokine immunotherapy designed to prime immune responses. Donors were patients with early-stage breast cancer who received IRX-2 before surgery. Library construction relied on the immunoSEQ multiplex PCR assay. TCRdb re-hosts the immuneACCESS table, in-frame sequences only. Its copies lack some clones; in the studies checked, an unresolved V gene accounts for under half of them, and the cause for the rest is not known. Present in this sample are 95,000 to 100,000 clones, 86% of which were seen just once. About 2% of the sample comes from the top ten.

This specimen was tumor tissue, taken after IRX-2 immunotherapy. The receptor was derived from a human donor with breast cancer. The receptor chain draws on TRBV6-8 and TRBJ1-6; a tentative D match to TRBD1 spans 6 bases. The DNA sequence is as follows: TGTGCCAGCCTAACAGGGAATTCACCCCTCCACTTT. The encoded protein is CASLTGNSPLHF.